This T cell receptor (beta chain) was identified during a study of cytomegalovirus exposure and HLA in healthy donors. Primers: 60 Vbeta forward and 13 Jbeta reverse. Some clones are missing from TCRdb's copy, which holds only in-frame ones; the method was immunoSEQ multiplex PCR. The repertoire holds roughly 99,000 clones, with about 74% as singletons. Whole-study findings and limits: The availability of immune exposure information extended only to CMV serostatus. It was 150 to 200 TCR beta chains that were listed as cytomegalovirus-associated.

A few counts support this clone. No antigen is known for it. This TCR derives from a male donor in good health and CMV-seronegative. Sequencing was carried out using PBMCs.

The CDR3 loop reads CASSRVGINEKLFF. CDR3 sequence (DNA): TGTGCCAGCAGTAGGGTCGGGATTAATGAAAAACTGTTTTTT. The genes are TRBV6-5 and TRBJ1-4; D gene unclear. The CDR3 loop spans 14 amino acids. V lost 5 bases and J lost 4, with 11 bases in between. Germline CDR1 MNHEY, CDR2 SVGAGI.